A selection of T cell receptor beta chains follows, all from one sample in a study of shared clonotypes between healthy human individuals. TCRdb keeps only in-frame clones here, not all; method: immunoSEQ multiplex PCR. Of some 1,900,000 clones listed, about 95% are singletons. Sequencing was carried out using naive CD8+ T cells sorted from blood. Source of these receptors: a young man in good health. The CDR3 runs from the conserved cysteine through the conserved F or W. D genes are given only for firm matches. The size entry is marked missing in some rows and otherwise reads once, few, many or a size class.

.	TRBJ2-7	TRBV19	.	TGTGCCAGTAGGTCAGGGCCGGGTTACGAGCAGTACTTC	CASRSGPGYEQYF
.	TRBJ1-1	TRBV25-1	.	TGTGCCAGCAGTGAGGGTTTCGGGGCTGAAGCTTTCTTT	CASSEGFGAEAFF
.	TRBJ2-2	TRBV5-8	.	TGTGCCAGCAGCTTGGTTTGGGGAGCCGGGGAGCTGTTTTTT	CASSLVWGAGELFF
.	TRBJ2-3	TRBV9	.	TGTGCCAGCAGCGTAGACGGGGGCACCACAGATACGCAGTATTTT	CASSVDGGTTDTQYF
.	TRBJ2-4	TRBV9	.	TGTGCCAGCAGCGCCCCGACAGACCAGGACATTCAGTACTTC	CASSAPTDQDIQYF
.	TRBJ2-7	TRBV7-9	.	TGTGCCAGCAGCTTAGAGCCTACCTACGAGCAGTACTTC	CASSLEPTYEQYF
.	TRBJ1-2	TRBV7-2	.	TGTGCCAGCAGCTTAATCCACAGGGACTATGGCTACACCTTC	CASSLIHRDYGYTF
.	TRBJ1-1	TRBV5-1	.	TGCGCCAGCAGCTTGTTGGGGGGAGGTGAAGCTTTCTTT	CASSLLGGGEAFF
TRBD1	TRBJ1-2	TRBV4-3	.	TGCGCCAGCAGCCAAATGACAGGGGGCAACTATGGCTACACCTTC	CASSQMTGGNYGYTF
.	TRBJ2-7	TRBV5-4	.	TGTGCCAGCAGCTTGCTAGAATTAGGCGAGCAGTACTTC	CASSLLELGEQYF
TRBD2	TRBJ2-5	TRBV13	.	TGTGCCAGCAGCCTGCGACTAGCGGGGACCCAAGAGACCCAGTACTTC	CASSLRLAGTQETQYF
.	TRBJ1-2	TRBV15	.	TGTGCCACCAGAGATAACTATGGCTACACCTTC	CATRDNYGYTF
TRBD1	TRBJ1-2	TRBV6-5	.	TGTGCCAGCAGGGAACAGGGGAATGGCTACACCTTC	CASREQGNGYTF
.	TRBJ2-2	TRBV29-1	.	TGCAGCGTTGTTCCAGGATCTTCCACCGGGGAGCTGTTTTTT	CSVVPGSSTGELFF
TRBD1	TRBJ2-7	TRBV5-8	.	TGTGCCAGCGGAGATGCCGGGACAGAAAGTTTCTACGAGCAGTACTTC	CASGDAGTESFYEQYF
.	TRBJ1-3	TRBV27	.	TGTGCCAGCAGGAGTTCTGGAAACACCATATATTTT	CASRSSGNTIYF
.	TRBJ2-2	TRBV10-1	.	TGCGCCAGCAGTGAATTTGGACAGCTGAACACCGGGGAGCTGTTTTTT	CASSEFGQLNTGELFF
.	TRBJ2-2	TRBV4-1	.	TGCGCCAGCAGCCAAGGATGGGATACCGGGGAGCTGTTTTTT	CASSQGWDTGELFF
.	TRBJ2-7	TRBV6-1	.	TGTGCCAGCAGTGAAGGACGACTTCCCAGCTCCTACGAGCAGTACTTC	CASSEGRLPSSYEQYF
TRBD1	TRBJ1-2	TRBV5-6	.	TGTGCCAGCGGGACAGGCTATGGCTACACCTTC	CASGTGYGYTF
TRBD1	TRBJ2-7	TRBV27	.	TGTGCCAGCAGCCCAACAGGGGGCGCATCGAGTCGGTCTGACGAGCAGTACTTC	CASSPTGGASSRSDEQYF
.	TRBJ1-1	TRBV9	.	TGTGCCAGCAGCGTGGGGGTTGGCACTGAAGCTTTCTTT	CASSVGVGTEAFF
.	TRBJ2-3	TRBV5-1	.	TGCGCCAGCAGCTTGGCCGAGGAGGGCACAGATACGCAGTATTTT	CASSLAEEGTDTQYF
.	TRBJ2-5	TRBV2	.	TGTGCCAGCAGTGATGGCAGGGGAATGTTGGAGACCCAGTACTTC	CASSDGRGMLETQYF
TRBD1	TRBJ1-2	TRBV27	.	TGTGCCAGCAGAGCGACAGGGTCTAACTATGGCTACACCTTC	CASRATGSNYGYTF
TRBD1	TRBJ2-3	TRBV27	.	TGTGCCAGCAGTTCCCGGGACAGGGTATCAGATACGCAGTATTTT	CASSSRDRVSDTQYF
.	TRBJ2-7	TRBV4-1	.	TGCGCCAGCAGCCTTGGATGGGCAGGGGACGACGAGCAGTACTTC	CASSLGWAGDDEQYF
TRBD1	TRBJ2-7	TRBV9	.	TGTGCCAGCAGCGGGACAGGGGGCTGGGACGAGCAGTACTTC	CASSGTGGWDEQYF
.	TRBJ2-1	TRBV21-1	.	TGTGCCAGCAGCAAAGTTTCAGGACTATCCTACAATGAGCAGTTCTTC	CASSKVSGLSYNEQFF
.	TRBJ2-7	TRBV2	.	TGTGCCAGCAGTGATTATCGTTCCTACGAGCAGTACTTC	CASSDYRSYEQYF
.	TRBJ2-5	TRBV7-6	.	TGTGCCAGCAGCCCCGTAGGGGGTGGTGAGACCCAGTACTTC	CASSPVGGGETQYF
.	TRBJ2-2	TRBV10-1	few	TGCGCCAGCAGTGCAGGGGAAACCGGGGAGCTGTTTTTT	CASSAGETGELFF
TRBD2	TRBJ2-1	TRBV4-1	.	TGCGCCAGCAGCCTAGCGGGGGGGCCTGCTGAGCAGTTCTTC	CASSLAGGPAEQFF
.	TRBJ2-7	TRBV7-9	.	TGTGCCAGCAGTCCTCCGGGCTCGGCCCCCCTCTACGAGCAGTACTTC	CASSPPGSAPLYEQYF
TRBD1	TRBJ2-7	TRBV7-9	.	TGTGCCAGCAGCTTTGGAGGGACAGGGACCTCCTACGAGCAGTACTTC	CASSFGGTGTSYEQYF
TRBD1	TRBJ1-1	TRBV15	.	TGTGCCACCTTTCCCGGACAGGCGAACACTGAAGCTTTCTTT	CATFPGQANTEAFF
.	TRBJ2-5	TRBV7-2	.	TGTGCCAGCAGCTCCCTAGCGAGCCAAGAGACCCAGTACTTC	CASSSLASQETQYF
.	TRBJ2-7	TRBV5-1	.	TGCGCCAGCAGCGAGAGCGCGGGGCCATCCTACGAGCAGTACTTC	CASSESAGPSYEQYF
.	TRBJ1-1	TRBV2	.	TGTGCCAGCATTGTGACAGGTGAAGCTTTCTTT	CASIVTGEAFF
TRBD1	TRBJ1-2	TRBV9	.	TGTGCCAGCAGCGCATGGACAGGGGGCGCCTATGGCTACACCTTC	CASSAWTGGAYGYTF
TRBD1	TRBJ1-1	TRBV4-1	.	TGCGCCAGCAGCCCAGGGACAGGGCCATTGGGGACTGAAGCTTTCTTT	CASSPGTGPLGTEAFF